This T cell receptor (beta chain) was captured in a study of OX40 agonist ivuxolimab in advanced cancers. Study summary: Participants averaged approximately 65 years of age (range 23 to 79) and were 75% to 90% male. Having had anti-PD-1, anti-PD-L1 or anti-CTLA-4 therapy before was allowed, and approximately 40% had some.

The CDR3 consists of 14 residues. CDR1 is SEHNR and CDR2 is FQNEAQ in the germline V gene (reference sequence). Produced via immunoSEQ multiplex PCR; TCRdb's table is partial and in-frame only. Found here are about 96,000 clones, about nine tenths of them singletons; the top ten hold 1.5% to 2%. In the case of this clone: The germline gene is not matched at one end of the junction; a read error may be the cause.

The V and J genes are TRBV7-9 and TRBJ2-3; maybe TRBD2 (6 bases). The receptor comes from an adult with an advanced solid tumor such as melanoma, head and neck, liver or kidney cancer. The source was CD4+ or CD8+ T cells sorted from blood, collected in a trial of the OX40 agonist ivuxolimab. As DNA, the CDR3 is TGTGCCAGCAACTTACACGGCGGGGCAGATACGCAGTATTTT. The encoded protein is CASNLHGGADTQYF. Drawing the rest from reference TRBV7-9 and TRBJ2-3, the complete variable domain is DTGVSQNPRHKITKRGQNVTFRCDPISEHNRLYWYRQTLGQGPEFLTYFQNEAQLEKSRLLSDRFSAERPKGSFSTLEIQRTEQGDSAMYLCASNLHGGADTQYFGPGTRLTVL.